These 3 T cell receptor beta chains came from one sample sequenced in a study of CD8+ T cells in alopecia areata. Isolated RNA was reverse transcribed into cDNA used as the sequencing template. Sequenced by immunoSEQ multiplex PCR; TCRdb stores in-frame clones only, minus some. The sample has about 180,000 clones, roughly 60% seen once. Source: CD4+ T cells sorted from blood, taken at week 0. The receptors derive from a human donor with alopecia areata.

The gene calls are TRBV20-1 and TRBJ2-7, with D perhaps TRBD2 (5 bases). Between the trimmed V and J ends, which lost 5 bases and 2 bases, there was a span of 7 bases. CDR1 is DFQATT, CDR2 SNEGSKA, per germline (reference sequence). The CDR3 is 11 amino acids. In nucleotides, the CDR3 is TGCAGTGCTCCCGGGGCCTACGAGCAGTACTTC. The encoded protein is CSAPGAYEQYF.

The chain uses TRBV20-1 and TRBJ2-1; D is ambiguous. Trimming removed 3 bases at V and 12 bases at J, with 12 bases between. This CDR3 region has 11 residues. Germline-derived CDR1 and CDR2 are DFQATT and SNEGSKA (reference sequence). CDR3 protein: CSARDPPRQFF. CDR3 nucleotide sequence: TGCAGTGCTAGGGACCCCCCCCGGCAGTTCTTC.

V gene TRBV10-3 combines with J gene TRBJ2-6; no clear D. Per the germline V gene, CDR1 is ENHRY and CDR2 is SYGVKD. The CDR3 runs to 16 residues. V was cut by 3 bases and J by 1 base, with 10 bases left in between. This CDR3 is CAISDPPKSGANVLTF. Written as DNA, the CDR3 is TGTGCCATCAGTGACCCCCCTAAGTCTGGGGCCAACGTCCTGACTTTC.